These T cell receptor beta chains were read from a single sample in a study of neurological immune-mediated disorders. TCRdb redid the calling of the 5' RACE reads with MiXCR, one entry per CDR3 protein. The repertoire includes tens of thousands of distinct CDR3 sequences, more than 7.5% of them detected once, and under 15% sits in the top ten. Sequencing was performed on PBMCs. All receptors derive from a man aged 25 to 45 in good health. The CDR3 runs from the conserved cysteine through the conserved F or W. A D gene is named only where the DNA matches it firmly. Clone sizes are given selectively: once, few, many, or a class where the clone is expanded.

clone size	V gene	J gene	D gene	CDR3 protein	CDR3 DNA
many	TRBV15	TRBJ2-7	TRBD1	CATSSDRGFWQYF	TGTGCCACCAGCAGTGACAGGGGGTTTTGGCAGTACTTC
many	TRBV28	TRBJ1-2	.	CASSLGHPLFGYTF	TGTGCCAGCAGTTTAGGGCACCCGCTATTCGGCTACACCTTC
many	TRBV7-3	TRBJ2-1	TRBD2	CASSPGRLAVISYNEQFF	TGTGCCAGCAGCCCGGGGAGACTAGCGGTTATCTCCTACAATGAGCAGTTCTTC
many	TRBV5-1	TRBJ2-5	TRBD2	CASSFRLAGGETQYF	TGCGCCAGCAGCTTTCGACTAGCGGGAGGGGAGACCCAGTACTTC
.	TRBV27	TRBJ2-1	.	CDSSLWGNEQIF	TGTGACAGCAGTTTATGGGGGAATGAGCAGATCTTC
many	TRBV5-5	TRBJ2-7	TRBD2	CASSTGTSSTYEQYF	TGTGCCAGCAGCACCGGGACTAGCTCTACCTACGAGCAGTACTTC
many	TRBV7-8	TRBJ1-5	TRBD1	CASSGTGGTNQPQHF	TGTGCCAGCAGCGGGACAGGGGGTACCAATCAGCCCCAGCATTTT
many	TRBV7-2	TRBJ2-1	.	CASMGLNEQFF	TGTGCCAGCATGGGACTGAATGAGCAGTTCTTC
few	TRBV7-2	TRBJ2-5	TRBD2	CASSLMGLAGEVETQYF	TGTGCCAGCAGCTTAATGGGACTAGCGGGAGAGGTGGAGACCCAGTACTTC
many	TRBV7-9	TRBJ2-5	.	CASRLAEQETQYF	TGTGCCAGCAGACTAGCCGAGCAAGAGACCCAGTACTTC
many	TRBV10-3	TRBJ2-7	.	CAISVGNIDSYEQYF	TGTGCCATCAGCGTGGGGAACATTGACTCCTACGAGCAGTACTTC
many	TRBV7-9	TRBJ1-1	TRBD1	CASSLLGQGITRDTEAFF	TGTGCCAGCAGCTTATTAGGACAGGGTATTACAAGGGACACTGAAGCTTTCTTT
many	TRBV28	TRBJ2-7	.	CASSFPPGTSYGEQYF	TGTGCCAGCAGTTTCCCGCCAGGGACATCCTATGGCGAGCAGTACTTC
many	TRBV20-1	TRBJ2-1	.	CSALRTAINEQFF	TGCAGTGCCTTAAGGACAGCGATCAATGAGCAGTTCTTC
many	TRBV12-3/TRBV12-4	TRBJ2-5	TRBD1	CASSQDREYQETQYF	TGTGCCAGCAGCCAGGACAGGGAATACCAAGAGACCCAGTACTTC
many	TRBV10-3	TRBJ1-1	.	CAISERGNTEAFF	TGTGCCATCAGTGAACGGGGGAACACTGAAGCTTTCTTT
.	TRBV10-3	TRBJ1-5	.	CAISPRGAGLNQPQHF	TGTGCCATCAGCCCCAGGGGCGCAGGCTTAAATCAGCCCCAGCATTTT
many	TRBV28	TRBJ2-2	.	CASDTWNTGELFF	TGTGCCAGCGACACTTGGAACACCGGGGAGCTGTTTTTT
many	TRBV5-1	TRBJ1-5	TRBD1	CASSLGGQGYQPQHF	TGCGCCAGCAGCTTGGGGGGACAGGGGTATCAGCCCCAGCATTTT
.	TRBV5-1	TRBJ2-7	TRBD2	CASSEKLAEYEQYF	TGCGCCAGTAGCGAGAAACTAGCGGAATACGAGCAGTACTTC
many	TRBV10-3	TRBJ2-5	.	CAISEHVADMTQYF	TGTGCCATCAGTGAGCATGTCGCGGACATGACCCAGTACTTC
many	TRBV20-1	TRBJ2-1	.	CSARAGHEQFF	TGCAGTGCTAGAGCGGGTCATGAGCAGTTCTTC
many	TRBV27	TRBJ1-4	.	CASSLTWGMEKLFF	TGTGCCAGCAGTTTAACGTGGGGTATGGAAAAACTGTTTTTT
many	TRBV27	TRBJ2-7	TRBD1	CASSPRQGNYEQYF	TGTGCCAGCAGTCCGAGACAGGGGAACTACGAGCAGTACTTC
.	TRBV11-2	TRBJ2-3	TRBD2	CASSLRGTSGTDTQYF	TGTGCCAGCAGCTTAAGGGGGACTAGTGGGACAGATACGCAGTATTTT
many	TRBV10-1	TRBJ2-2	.	CASSGSGGPSNTGELFF	TGCGCCAGCAGTGGATCCGGGGGCCCCTCGAACACCGGGGAGCTGTTTTTT
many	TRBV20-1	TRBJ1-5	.	CSAHPDGSNQPQHF	TGCAGTGCTCATCCGGACGGGAGCAATCAGCCCCAGCATTTT
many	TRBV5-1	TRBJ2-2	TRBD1	CASSLDAGTGLLGGELFF	TGCGCCAGCAGCTTGGACGCCGGGACAGGCCTACTGGGCGGGGAGCTGTTTTTT